This TCR beta chain was sequenced for a study of T cells expressing NK-cell markers (dated by TCRdb to about 2020). About the study as a whole: TCR beta-chain repertoires were profiled in sorted CD3+CD56+NKG2C+, CD3+CD56+NKG2C- and CD3+CD56-NKG2C+ T-cell subsets from seven or eight donors. Most of the eight sequenced donors were HCMV-seropositive and one was HCMV-seronegative. Randomly selected healthy volunteers, three men and five women, were used as the eight sequenced donors. Illumina HiSeq 2000/2500, MiSeq or NextSeq was used to sequence libraries as 2 x 150 bp reads. Overall study outcomes, separate from this receptor: In over five donors, the dominant CD3+CD56+NKG2C+ clonotypes were among the top 10 CD8+ clonotypes and accounted for about 1.0-7.5% of CD8+ T cells. Those dominant clonotypes were again the most abundant among CD3+CD56-NKG2C+ cells in four donors, at roughly 28.3-60.1%. It remained unclear whether the expanded NKG2C-expressing T cell clones were specific for HCMV antigens.

Details on this clonotype: This receptor's antigen is unknown.

HCMV serostatus was determined by detecting HCMV-specific IgG in serum with a commercial ELISA kit. Peripheral blood mononuclear cells were isolated from blood by Ficoll density gradient centrifugation. CDR1 and CDR2 (SGHRS, YFSETQ) derive from the germline V gene. The CDR3 runs 15 amino acids, cysteine and phenylalanine included. DNA is not recorded here. The instrument was an Illumina HiSeq 2000. TCR beta cDNA libraries were made by 5'RACE template switching that added a universal primer site and unique molecular identifiers. Priming for cDNA synthesis came from the TCR beta constant segment, and two successive PCR amplification steps followed. Per the source publication's procedure: MIGEC handled demultiplexing of the reads and grouping by UMI, while MiTCR was used to assemble and quantify clonotypes. To exclude erroneous sequences, only TCR cDNA sequences supported by at least two reads were retained. The tcR package was used for downstream repertoire analysis, and clonotypes were matched across fractions by CDR3 nucleotide sequence plus V segment. VDJmatch was used to annotate antigen specificity against VDJdb, with one amino acid substitution allowed in CDR3. After reprocessing by TCRdb, each CDR3 protein sequence is one entry, and no DNA is given. The V and J calls and clone size come from TCRdb's table, not from the authors' own analysis. The sample has about 180,000 distinct CDR3 sequences on record. Together, the top ten hold roughly 20% of the sample.

The V gene is TRBV5-1 and the J gene is TRBJ1-2; TCRdb's D call of TRBD1 is untestable without DNA. The specimen was blood T cells: a sorted CD56 or NKG2C T cell subset, CD4+ or CD8+ T cells, or bulk PBMC T cells (not recorded which). This TCR derives from a woman between 18 and 70 years old in good health. CDR3 loop: CASSPGTGLNYGYTF.